This T cell receptor (beta chain) was retrieved from a study of PD-L1 blockade in urothelial cancer. Study as a whole: Typically, measured as a median, blood samples had 140,000 or so T cells.

The table came from immunoSEQ multiplex PCR; TCRdb's copy has only in-frame clones and leaves some out. The table shows under 120,000 clones, with about 85% occurring only once. The sequences come from PBMCs, collected around atezolizumab (anti-PD-L1) treatment. The receptor was isolated from a man aged 50 to 59 with urothelial cancer.

CDR3 bases: TGTGCCAGCAGCACCGCCCCCAGCGCCGGGGAGCTGTTTTTT. Translation gives CASSTAPSAGELFF. J is TRBJ2-2 and V is TRBV28; D unresolved. The V and J ends lost 6 bases and 6 bases respectively, with 14 bases between them. The CDR3 runs to 14 residues. CDR1 MDHEN and CDR2 SYDVKM come from the germline V gene.